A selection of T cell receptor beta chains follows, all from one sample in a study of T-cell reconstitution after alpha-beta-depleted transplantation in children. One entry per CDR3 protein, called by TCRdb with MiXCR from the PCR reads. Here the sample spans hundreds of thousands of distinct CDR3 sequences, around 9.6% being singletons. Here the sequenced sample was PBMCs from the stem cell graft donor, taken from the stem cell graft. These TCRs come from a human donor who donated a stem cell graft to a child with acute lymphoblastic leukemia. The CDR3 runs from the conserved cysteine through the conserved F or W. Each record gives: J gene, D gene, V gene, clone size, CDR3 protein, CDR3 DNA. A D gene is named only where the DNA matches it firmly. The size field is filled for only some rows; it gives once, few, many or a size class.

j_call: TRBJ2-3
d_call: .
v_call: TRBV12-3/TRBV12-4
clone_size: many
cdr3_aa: CASSKHTDTQYF
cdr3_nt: TGTGCCAGCAGTAAGCACACAGATACGCAGTATTTT

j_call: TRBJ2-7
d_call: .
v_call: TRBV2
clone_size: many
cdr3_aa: CASSDRNEQYF
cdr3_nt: TGTGCCAGCAGTGACAGGAACGAGCAGTACTTC

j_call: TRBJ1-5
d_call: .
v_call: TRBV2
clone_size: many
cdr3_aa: CASSNPQPQHF
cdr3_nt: TGTGCCAGCAGTAACCCTCAGCCCCAGCATTTT

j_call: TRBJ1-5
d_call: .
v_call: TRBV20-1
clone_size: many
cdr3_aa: CSAREGLSNQPQHF
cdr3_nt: TGCAGTGCTAGAGAAGGACTTAGCAATCAGCCCCAGCATTTT

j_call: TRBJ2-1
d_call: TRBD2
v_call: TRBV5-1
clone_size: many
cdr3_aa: CASRPRLAVWDEQFF
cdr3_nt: TGCGCCAGCAGACCCCGACTAGCGGTCTGGGATGAGCAGTTCTTC

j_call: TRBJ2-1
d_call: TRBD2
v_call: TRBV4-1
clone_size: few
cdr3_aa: CASSQGGLAGDSFHNEQFF
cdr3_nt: TGCGCCAGCAGCCAAGGGGGACTAGCGGGGGACTCATTCCACAATGAGCAGTTCTTC

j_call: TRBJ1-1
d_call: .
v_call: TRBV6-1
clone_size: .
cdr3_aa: CASRARQLSTEAFF
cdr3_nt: TGTGCCAGCAGAGCTAGACAGCTAAGCACTGAAGCTTTCTTT

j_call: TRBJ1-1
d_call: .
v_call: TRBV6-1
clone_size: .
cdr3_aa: CASSSGTDWNTEAFF
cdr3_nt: TGTGCCAGCTCGTCCGGGACGGATTGGAACACTGAAGCTTTCTTT

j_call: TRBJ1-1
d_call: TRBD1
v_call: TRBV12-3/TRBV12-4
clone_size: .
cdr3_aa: CASRLGQATEAFF
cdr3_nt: TGTGCCAGCAGGCTGGGACAGGCGACTGAAGCTTTCTTT

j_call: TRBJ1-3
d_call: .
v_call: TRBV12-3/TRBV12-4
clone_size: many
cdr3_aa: CASSPQGLLSGNTIYF
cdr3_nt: TGTGCCAGCAGTCCACAGGGACTACTCTCTGGAAACACCATATATTTT

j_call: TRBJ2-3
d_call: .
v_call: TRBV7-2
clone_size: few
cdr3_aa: CASSKSGTSDTQYF
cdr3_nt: TGTGCCAGCAGCAAATCCGGGACTTCAGATACGCAGTATTTT

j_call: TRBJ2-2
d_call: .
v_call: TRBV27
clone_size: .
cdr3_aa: CASSSPSSRELFF
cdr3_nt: TGTGCCAGCAGTTCCCCCAGCTCTCGGGAGCTGTTTTTT

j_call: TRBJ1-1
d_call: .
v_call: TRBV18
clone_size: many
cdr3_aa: CASSPGRTEAFF
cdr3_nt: TGTGCCAGCTCACCGGGGAGGACTGAAGCTTTCTTT

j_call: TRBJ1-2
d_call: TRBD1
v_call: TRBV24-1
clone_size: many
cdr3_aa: CATSPTGVNGYTF
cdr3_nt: TGTGCCACCAGCCCGACAGGGGTAAATGGCTACACCTTC

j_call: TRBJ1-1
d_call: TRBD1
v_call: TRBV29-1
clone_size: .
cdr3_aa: CSAGTGMNTEAFF
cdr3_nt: TGCAGCGCAGGGACAGGGATGAACACTGAAGCTTTCTTT

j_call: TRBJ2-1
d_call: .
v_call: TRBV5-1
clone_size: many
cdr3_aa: CASSLGRHSYNEQFF
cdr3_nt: TGCGCCAGCAGCTTGGGTCGACATTCCTACAATGAGCAGTTCTTC

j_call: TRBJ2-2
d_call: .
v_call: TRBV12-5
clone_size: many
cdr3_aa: CASGIDRNTGELFF
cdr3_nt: TGTGCTAGTGGTATTGACAGAAACACCGGGGAGCTGTTTTTT

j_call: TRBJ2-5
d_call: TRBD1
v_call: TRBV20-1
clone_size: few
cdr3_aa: CSAVSGTGGGETQYF
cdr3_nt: TGCAGTGCTGTGTCCGGGACAGGGGGTGGGGAGACCCAGTACTTC

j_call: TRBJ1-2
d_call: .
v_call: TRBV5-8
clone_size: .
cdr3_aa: CASSLDGADYGYTF
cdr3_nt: TGTGCCAGCAGCTTGGATGGGGCAGACTATGGCTACACCTTC

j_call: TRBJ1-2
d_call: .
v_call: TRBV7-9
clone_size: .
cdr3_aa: CASSSSTDRIRYGYTF
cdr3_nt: TGTGCCAGCAGCTCGTCAACGGACCGAATTCGCTATGGCTACACCTTC

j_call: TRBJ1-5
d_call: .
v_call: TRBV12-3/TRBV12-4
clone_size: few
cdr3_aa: CASSFDPRVGPNQPQHF
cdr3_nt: TGTGCCAGCAGTTTTGATCCCAGGGTCGGCCCTAATCAGCCCCAGCATTTT

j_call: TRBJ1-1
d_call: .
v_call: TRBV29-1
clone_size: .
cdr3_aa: CSVEGVGTTEAFF
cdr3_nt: TGCAGCGTTGAAGGGGTCGGGACCACTGAAGCTTTCTTT

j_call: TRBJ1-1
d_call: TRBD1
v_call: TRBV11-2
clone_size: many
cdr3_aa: CASSLFQGATEAFF
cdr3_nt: TGTGCCAGCAGCTTATTCCAGGGGGCTACTGAAGCTTTCTTT

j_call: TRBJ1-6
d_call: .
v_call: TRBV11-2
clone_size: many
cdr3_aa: CASSAAGLAPSPLHF
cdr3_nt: TGTGCCAGCAGTGCCGCCGGGTTAGCGCCTTCACCCCTCCACTTT

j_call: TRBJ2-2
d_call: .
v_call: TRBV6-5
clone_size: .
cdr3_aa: CASSFWTGRAGELFF
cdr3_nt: TGTGCCAGCAGTTTTTGGACAGGGAGGGCCGGGGAGCTGTTTTTT